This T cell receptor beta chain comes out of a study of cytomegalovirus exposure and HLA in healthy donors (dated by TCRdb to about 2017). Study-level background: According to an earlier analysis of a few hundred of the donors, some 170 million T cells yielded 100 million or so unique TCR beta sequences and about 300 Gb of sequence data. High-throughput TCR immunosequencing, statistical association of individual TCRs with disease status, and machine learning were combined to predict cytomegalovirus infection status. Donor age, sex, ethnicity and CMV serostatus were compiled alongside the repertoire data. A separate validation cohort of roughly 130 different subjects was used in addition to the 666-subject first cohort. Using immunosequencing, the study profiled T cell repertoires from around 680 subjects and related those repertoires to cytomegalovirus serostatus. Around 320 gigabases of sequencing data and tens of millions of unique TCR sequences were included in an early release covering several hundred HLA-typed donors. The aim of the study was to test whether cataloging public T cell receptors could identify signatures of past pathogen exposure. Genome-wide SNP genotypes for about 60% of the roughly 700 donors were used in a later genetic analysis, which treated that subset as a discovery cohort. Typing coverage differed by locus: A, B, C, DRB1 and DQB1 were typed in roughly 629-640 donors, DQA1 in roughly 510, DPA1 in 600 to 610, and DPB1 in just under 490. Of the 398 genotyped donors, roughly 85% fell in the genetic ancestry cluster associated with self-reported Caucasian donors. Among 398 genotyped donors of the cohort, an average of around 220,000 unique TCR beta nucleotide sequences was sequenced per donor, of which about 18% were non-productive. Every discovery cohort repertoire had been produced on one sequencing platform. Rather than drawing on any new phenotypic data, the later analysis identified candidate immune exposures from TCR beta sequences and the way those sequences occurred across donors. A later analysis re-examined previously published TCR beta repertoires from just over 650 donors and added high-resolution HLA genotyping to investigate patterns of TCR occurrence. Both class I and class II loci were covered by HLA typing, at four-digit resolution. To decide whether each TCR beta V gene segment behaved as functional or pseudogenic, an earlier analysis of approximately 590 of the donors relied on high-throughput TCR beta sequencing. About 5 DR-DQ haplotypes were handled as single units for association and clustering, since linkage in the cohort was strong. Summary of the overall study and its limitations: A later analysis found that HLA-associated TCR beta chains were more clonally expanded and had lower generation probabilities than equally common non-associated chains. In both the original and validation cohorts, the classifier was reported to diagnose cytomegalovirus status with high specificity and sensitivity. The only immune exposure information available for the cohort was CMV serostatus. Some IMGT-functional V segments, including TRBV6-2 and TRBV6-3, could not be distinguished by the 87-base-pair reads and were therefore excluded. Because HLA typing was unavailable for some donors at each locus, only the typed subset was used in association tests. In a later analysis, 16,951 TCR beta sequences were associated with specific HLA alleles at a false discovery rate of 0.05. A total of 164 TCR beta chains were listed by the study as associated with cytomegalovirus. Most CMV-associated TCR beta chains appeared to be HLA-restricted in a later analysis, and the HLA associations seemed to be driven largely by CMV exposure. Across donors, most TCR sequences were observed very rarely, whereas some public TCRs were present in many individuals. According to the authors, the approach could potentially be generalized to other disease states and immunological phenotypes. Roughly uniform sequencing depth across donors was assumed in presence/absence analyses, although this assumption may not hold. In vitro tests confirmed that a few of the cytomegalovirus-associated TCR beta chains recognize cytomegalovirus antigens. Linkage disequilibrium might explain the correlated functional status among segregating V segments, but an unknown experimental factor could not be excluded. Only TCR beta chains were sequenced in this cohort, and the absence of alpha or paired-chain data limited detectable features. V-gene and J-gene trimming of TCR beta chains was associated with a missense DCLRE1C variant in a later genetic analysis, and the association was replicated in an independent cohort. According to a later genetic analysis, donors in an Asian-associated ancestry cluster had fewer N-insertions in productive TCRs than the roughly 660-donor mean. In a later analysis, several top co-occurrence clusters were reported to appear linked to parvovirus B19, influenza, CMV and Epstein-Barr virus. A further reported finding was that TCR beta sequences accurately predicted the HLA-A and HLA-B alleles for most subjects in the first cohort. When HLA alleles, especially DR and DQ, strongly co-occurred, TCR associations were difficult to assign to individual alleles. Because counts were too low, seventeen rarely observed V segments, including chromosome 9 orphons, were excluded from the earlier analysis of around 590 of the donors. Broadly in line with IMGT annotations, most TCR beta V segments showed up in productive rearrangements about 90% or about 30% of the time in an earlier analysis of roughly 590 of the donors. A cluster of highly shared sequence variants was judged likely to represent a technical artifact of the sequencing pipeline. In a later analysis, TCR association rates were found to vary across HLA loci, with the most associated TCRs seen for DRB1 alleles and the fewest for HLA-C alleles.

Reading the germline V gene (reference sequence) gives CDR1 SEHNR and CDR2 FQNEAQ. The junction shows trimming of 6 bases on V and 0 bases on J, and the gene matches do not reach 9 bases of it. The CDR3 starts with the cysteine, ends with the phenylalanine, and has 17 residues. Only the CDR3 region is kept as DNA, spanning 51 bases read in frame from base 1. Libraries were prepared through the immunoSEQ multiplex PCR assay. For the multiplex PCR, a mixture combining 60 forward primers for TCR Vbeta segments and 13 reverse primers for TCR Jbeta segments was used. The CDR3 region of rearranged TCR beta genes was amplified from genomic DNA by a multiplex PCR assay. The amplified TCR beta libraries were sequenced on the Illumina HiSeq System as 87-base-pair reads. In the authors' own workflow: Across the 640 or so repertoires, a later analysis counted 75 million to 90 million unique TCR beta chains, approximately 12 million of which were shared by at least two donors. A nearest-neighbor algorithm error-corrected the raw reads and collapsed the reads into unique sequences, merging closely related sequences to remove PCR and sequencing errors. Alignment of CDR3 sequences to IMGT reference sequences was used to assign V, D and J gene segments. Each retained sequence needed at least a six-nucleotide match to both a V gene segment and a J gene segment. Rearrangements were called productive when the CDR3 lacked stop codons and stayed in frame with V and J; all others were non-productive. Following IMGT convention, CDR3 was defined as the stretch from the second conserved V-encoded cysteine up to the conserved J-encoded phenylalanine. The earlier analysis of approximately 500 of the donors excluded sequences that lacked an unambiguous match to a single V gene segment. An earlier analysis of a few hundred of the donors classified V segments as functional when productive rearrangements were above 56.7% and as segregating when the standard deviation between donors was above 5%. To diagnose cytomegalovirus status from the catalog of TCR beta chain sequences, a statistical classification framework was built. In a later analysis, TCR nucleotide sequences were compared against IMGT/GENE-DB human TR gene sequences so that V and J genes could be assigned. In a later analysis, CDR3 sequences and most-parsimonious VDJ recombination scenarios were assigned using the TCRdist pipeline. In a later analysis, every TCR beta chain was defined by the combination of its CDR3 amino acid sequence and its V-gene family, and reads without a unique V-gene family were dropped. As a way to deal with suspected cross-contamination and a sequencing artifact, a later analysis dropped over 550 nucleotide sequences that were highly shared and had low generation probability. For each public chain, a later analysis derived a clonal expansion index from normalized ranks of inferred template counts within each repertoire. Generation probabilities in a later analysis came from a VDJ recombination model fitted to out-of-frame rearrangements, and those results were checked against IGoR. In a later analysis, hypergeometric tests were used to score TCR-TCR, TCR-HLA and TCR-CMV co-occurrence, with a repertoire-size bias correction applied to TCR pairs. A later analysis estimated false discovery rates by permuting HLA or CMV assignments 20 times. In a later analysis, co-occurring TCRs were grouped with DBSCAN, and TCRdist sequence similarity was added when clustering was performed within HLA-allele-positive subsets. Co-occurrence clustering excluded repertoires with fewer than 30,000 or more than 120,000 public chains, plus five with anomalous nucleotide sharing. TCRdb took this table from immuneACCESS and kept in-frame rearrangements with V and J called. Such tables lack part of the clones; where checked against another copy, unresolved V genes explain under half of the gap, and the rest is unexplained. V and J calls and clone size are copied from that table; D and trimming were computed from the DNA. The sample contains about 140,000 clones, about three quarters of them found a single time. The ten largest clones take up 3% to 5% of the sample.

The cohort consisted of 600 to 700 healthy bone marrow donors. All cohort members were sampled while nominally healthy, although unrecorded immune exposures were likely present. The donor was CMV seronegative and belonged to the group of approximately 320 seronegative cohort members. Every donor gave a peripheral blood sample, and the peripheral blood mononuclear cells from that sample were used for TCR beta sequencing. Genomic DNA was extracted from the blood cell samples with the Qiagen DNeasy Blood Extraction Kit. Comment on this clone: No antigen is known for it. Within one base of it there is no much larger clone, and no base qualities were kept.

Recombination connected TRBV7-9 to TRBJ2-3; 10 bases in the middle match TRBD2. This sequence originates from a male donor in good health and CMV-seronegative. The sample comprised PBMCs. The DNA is TGTGCCAGCAGGGAGGGGACTAGCGCTTCTAGCACAGATACGCAGTATTTT. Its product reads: CASREGTSASSTDTQYF.